One T cell receptor (beta chain) is described in this entry. Its antigen is still unknown. This specimen comes from a study of graft-versus-host responses after intestinal transplantation. Overall study findings and caveats: Patients with graft-donor T cell macrochimerism had high graft-versus-host to host-versus-graft clonal ratios in allografts. The recipient marrow held GvH clones, and some of them showed up first in ileum or blood.

The protocol was immunoSEQ multiplex PCR, while the TCRdb copy is restricted to in-frame clones and leaves out a portion. The sample includes roughly 120,000 clones, approximately 95% of them seen just once. This CDR3 has 13 residues. Germline V lookup: CDR1 MNHEY, CDR2 SVGAGI. The V and J ends lost 6 bases and 7 bases, in that order; junction bases with no gene match: 8. The material sequenced was unstimulated CD8+ T cells sorted from spleen or lymph node cells, taken before intestinal transplant. The TCR originated in a human donor who received an intestinal transplant. The chain uses TRBV6-5 and TRBJ2-7, with 8 positions matching TRBD2. The CDR3 sequence is CASSGGALGEQYF. The CDR3 nucleotides read TGTGCCAGCAGCGGGGGGGCCCTAGGTGAGCAGTACTTC.